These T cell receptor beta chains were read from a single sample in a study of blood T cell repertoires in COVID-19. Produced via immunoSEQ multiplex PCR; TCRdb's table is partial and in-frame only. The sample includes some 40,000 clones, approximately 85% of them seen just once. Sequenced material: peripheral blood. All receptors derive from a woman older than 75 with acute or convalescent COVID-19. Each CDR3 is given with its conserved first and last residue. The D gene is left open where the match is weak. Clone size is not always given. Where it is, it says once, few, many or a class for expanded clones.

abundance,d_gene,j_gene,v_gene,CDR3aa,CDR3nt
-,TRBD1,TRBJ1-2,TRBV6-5,CASSYDRVGANYGYTF,TGTGCCAGCAGTTACGACAGGGTAGGGGCTAACTATGGCTACACCTTC
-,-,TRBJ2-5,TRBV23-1,CASWRGPGVETQYF,TGCGCCAGCTGGAGAGGTCCGGGGGTGGAGACCCAGTACTTC
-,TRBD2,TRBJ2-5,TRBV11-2,CASSLRWEGETQYF,TGTGCCAGCAGCCTCCGATGGGAGGGGGAGACCCAGTACTTC
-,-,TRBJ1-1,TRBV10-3,CAISRDGGTEAFF,TGTGCCATCAGTCGAGACGGGGGCACTGAAGCTTTCTTT
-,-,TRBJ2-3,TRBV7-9,CASSLGVGSDADTQYF,TGTGCCAGCAGCCTAGGGGTCGGGAGTGACGCAGATACGCAGTATTTT
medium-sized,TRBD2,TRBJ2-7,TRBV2,CASRGGERGGSYEQYF,TGTGCCAGCAGGGGGGGGGAACGGGGGGGCTCCTACGAGCAGTACTTC
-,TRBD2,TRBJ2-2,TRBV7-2,CASSLSWDSGRSGELFF,TGTGCCAGCAGCTTAAGCTGGGATAGCGGGCGATCCGGGGAGCTGTTTTTT
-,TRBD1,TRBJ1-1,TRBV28,CASSSAGGTEAFF,TGTGCCAGCAGTTCCGCAGGGGGGACTGAAGCTTTCTTT
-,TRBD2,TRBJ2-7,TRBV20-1,CSASRIAGVSSFYEQYF,TGCAGTGCTAGTAGGATAGCGGGAGTCTCAAGTTTCTACGAGCAGTACTTC
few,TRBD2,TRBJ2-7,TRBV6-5,CASSPVLAGGYEQYF,TGTGCCAGCAGCCCCGTTCTAGCGGGCGGATACGAGCAGTACTTC
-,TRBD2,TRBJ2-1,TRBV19,CASSSRLAGYNEQFF,TGTGCCAGTAGTTCGAGACTAGCGGGATACAATGAGCAGTTCTTC
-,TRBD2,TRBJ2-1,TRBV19,CASSSWGGGLAGPGQFF,TGTGCCAGTAGTTCCTGGGGCGGGGGACTAGCGGGCCCCGGGCAGTTCTTC
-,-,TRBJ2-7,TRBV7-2,CASSLSTYEQYF,TGTGCCAGCAGCTTAAGCACCTACGAGCAGTACTTC
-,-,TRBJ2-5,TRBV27,CASAVWGPQETQYF,TGTGCCAGCGCCGTGTGGGGCCCCCAAGAGACCCAGTACTTC
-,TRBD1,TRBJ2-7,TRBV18,CASSRQGGEQYF,TGTGCCAGCTCACGACAGGGCGGGGAGCAGTACTTC
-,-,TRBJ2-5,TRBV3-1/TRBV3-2,CASSQANGQETQYF,TGTGCCAGCAGCCAAGCGAACGGCCAAGAGACCCAGTACTTC
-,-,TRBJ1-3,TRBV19,CASSTLAKERNTIYF,TGTGCCAGTAGTACCCTCGCCAAAGAACGGAACACCATATATTTT
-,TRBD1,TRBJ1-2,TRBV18,CASSPGTGTYGYTF,TGTGCCAGCTCACCAGGGACAGGAACCTATGGCTACACCTTC
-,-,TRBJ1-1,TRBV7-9,CASLRLGAYTEAFF,TGTGCCAGCCTTCGCCTTGGGGCATACACTGAAGCTTTCTTT
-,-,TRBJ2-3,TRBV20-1,CSASGVERRTDTQYF,TGCAGTGCTAGTGGGGTGGAGCGGCGCACAGATACGCAGTATTTT
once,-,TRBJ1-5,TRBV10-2,CASRRGVGQPQHF,TGCGCCAGCAGGCGGGGGGTTGGGCAGCCCCAGCATTTT
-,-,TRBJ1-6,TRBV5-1,CASTTGHYNSPLHF,TGCGCCAGCACTACGGGACACTATAATTCACCCCTCCACTTT
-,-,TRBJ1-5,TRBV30,CAWRIWPQGPQHF,TGTGCCTGGAGAATATGGCCCCAGGGGCCCCAGCATTTT
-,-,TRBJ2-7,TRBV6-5,CASRSFYEQYF,TGTGCCAGCAGGAGCTTCTACGAGCAGTACTTC
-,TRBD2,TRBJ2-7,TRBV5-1,CASSSAEAGTSGTYEQYF,TGCGCCAGCAGCTCGGCCGAAGCCGGGACTAGCGGTACCTACGAGCAGTACTTC
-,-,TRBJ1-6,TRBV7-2,CASSQGLSPLHF,TGTGCCAGCAGCCAGGGGCTTTCACCCCTCCACTTT
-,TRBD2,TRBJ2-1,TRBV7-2,CASSSSGTRGMNEQFF,TGTGCCAGCAGCTCTTCCGGGACTAGGGGGATGAATGAGCAGTTCTTC
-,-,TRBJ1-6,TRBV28,CASTDRNNSPLHF,TGTGCCAGCACGGACAGAAATAATTCACCCCTCCACTTT
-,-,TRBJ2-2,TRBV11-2,CASSLDGATNTGELFF,TGTGCCAGCAGCTTAGATGGGGCCACGAACACCGGGGAGCTGTTTTTT
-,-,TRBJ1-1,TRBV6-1,CASSEGGGADSEAFF,TGTGCCAGCAGTGAAGGGGGGGGCGCGGACTCTGAAGCTTTCTTT
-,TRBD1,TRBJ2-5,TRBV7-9,CASRLGQGEETQYF,TGTGCCAGCAGGTTGGGACAGGGGGAAGAGACCCAGTACTTC
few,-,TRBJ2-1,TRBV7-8,CASSLIAEAGGRNEQFF,TGTGCCAGCAGCTTGATAGCGGAGGCGGGTGGGAGGAATGAGCAGTTCTTC
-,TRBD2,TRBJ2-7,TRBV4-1,CASSQDFGTSDIASYEQYF,TGCGCCAGCAGCCAAGATTTCGGGACTAGCGATATAGCCTCCTACGAGCAGTACTTC
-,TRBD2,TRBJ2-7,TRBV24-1,CATAAGGPSYEQYF,TGTGCCACCGCAGCGGGAGGGCCCTCCTACGAGCAGTACTTC
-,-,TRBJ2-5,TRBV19,CASSILTAGGEETQYF,TGTGCCAGTAGTATCTTAACGGCTGGCGGGGAGGAGACCCAGTACTTC
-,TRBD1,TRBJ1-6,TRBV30,CAWSVQGQALYNSPLHF,TGTGCCTGGAGTGTACAGGGGCAGGCCCTATATAATTCACCCCTCCACTTT
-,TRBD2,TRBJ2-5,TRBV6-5,CASSYGLAGGETQYF,TGTGCCAGCAGTTATGGACTAGCGGGAGGAGAGACCCAGTACTTC
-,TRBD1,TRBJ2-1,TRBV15,CATSRDGLGTGQFF,TGTGCCACCAGCAGAGACGGACTGGGGACAGGCCAGTTCTTC
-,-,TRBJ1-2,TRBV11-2,CASSLVGANYGYTF,TGTGCCAGCAGCTTAGTCGGGGCTAACTATGGCTACACCTTC
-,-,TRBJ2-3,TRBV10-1,CASSHLEPSTDTQYF,TGCGCCAGCAGTCACCTAGAGCCCAGCACAGATACGCAGTATTTT
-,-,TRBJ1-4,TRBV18,CASSREQNEKLFF,TGTGCCAGCTCCCGGGAACAGAATGAAAAACTGTTTTTT
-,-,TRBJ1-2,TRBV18,CASSPDSHYGYTF,TGTGCCAGCTCACCGGACAGTCACTATGGCTACACCTTC
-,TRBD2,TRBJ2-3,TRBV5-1,CASSLALNSGSVDTQYF,TGCGCCAGCAGCTTGGCCTTGAATAGCGGGAGTGTGGATACGCAGTATTTT
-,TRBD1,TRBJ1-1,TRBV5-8,CASSNPRRQGETEAFF,TGTGCCAGCAGCAACCCTCGTCGACAGGGAGAGACTGAAGCTTTCTTT
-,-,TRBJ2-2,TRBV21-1,CASSWGQTYTGELFF,TGTGCCAGCAGTTGGGGACAGACTTACACCGGGGAGCTGTTTTTT
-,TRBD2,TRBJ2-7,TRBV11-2,CASSIAGDEQYF,TGTGCCAGCAGCATAGCGGGAGACGAGCAGTACTTC
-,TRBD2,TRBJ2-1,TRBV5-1,CASSLGLAGHSYNEQFF,TGCGCCAGCAGCTTGGGACTAGCGGGGCACTCCTACAATGAGCAGTTCTTC
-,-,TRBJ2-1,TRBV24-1,CATSDAVGLAIDEQFF,TGTGCCACCAGTGATGCGGTTGGGCTAGCGATCGATGAGCAGTTCTTC
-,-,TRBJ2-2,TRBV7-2,CASSLASRGAAGELFF,TGTGCCAGCAGCTTAGCGTCTCGGGGGGCCGCCGGGGAGCTGTTTTTT
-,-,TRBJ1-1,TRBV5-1,CASSPGAENTEAFF,TGCGCCAGCAGCCCTGGGGCCGAGAACACTGAAGCTTTCTTT
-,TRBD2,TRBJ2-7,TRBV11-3,CASSLGLAGGSYEQYF,TGTGCCAGCAGCTTAGGACTAGCGGGCGGCTCCTACGAGCAGTACTTC
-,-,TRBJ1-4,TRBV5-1,CASSLEASPGKLFF,TGCGCCAGCAGCTTGGAAGCGAGCCCTGGAAAACTGTTTTTT
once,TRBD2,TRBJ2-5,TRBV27,CASSLFAGEETQYF,TGTGCCAGCAGTTTATTTGCGGGAGAAGAGACCCAGTACTTC
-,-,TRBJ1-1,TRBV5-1,CASSLGLGHRNTEAFF,TGCGCCAGCAGCTTGGGGTTGGGACATCGGAACACTGAAGCTTTCTTT
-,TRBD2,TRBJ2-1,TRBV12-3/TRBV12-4,CASSLKPGGPFF,TGTGCCAGCAGTTTGAAGCCGGGAGGCCCGTTCTTC
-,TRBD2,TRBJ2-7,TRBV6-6,CASSQGLAGAYEQYF,TGTGCCAGCAGTCAGGGACTAGCGGGGGCCTACGAGCAGTACTTC
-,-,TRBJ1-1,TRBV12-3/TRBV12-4,CASSFGMNTEAFF,TGTGCCAGCAGTTTTGGCATGAACACTGAAGCTTTCTTT
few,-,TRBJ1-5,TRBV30,CAWSGSANQPQHF,TGTGCCTGGAGTGGCAGCGCGAATCAGCCCCAGCATTTT
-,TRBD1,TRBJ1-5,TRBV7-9,CASSAIGTVNQPQHF,TGTGCCAGCAGCGCTATCGGGACAGTCAATCAGCCCCAGCATTTT
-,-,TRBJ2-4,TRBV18,CASSPGGAKNIQYF,TGTGCCAGCTCACCCGGCGGAGCCAAAAACATTCAGTACTTC